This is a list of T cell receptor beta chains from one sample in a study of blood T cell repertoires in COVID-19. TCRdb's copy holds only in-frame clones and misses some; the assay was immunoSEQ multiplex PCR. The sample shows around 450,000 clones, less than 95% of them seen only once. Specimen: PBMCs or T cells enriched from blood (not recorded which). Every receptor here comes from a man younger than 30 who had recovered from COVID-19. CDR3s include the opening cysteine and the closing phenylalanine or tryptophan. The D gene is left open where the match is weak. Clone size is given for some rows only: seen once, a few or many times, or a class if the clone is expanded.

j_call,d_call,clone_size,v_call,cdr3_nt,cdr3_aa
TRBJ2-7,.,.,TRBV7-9,TGTGCCAGCAGCTTAGGTGGAGGTCACTCCTACGAGCAGTACTTC,CASSLGGGHSYEQYF
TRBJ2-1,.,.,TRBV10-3,TGTGCCATCACAGCAGGGGACGGGGGGTCCTACAATGAGCAGTTCTTC,CAITAGDGGSYNEQFF
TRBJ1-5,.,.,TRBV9,TGTGCCAGCGGGGGCCCATTGGGTCAGCCCCAGCATTTT,CASGGPLGQPQHF
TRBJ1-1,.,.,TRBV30,TGTGCCTGGAGATCAGGGTGGGGCACTGAAGCTTTCTTT,CAWRSGWGTEAFF
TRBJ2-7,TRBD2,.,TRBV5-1,TGCGCCAGCAGCGTGGATACCCGGCCGGGACTAGCGACCTACGAGCAGTACTTC,CASSVDTRPGLATYEQYF
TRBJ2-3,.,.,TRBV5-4,TGTGCCAGCAGCTCCTCCCTAGGTGATACGCAGTATTTT,CASSSSLGDTQYF
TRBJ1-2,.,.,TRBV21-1,TGTGCCAGCAGCACGGGACAGGGAATCTATGGCTACACCTTC,CASSTGQGIYGYTF
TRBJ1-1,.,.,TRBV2,TGTGCCAGCAGTGAAGCGGTGACAGCTTCTGAAGCTTTCTTT,CASSEAVTASEAFF
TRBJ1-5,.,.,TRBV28,TGTGCCAGCAGACACTCGGGGTCTTCCCTCAATCAGCCCCAGCATTTT,CASRHSGSSLNQPQHF
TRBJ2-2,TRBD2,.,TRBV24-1,TGTGCCACCAGTGACTCTTCATTAGCGGGATTCACCGGGGAGCTGTTTTTT,CATSDSSLAGFTGELFF
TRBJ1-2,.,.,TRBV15,TGTGCCACCAGCAGAGACCCTAGACAGTTCTTGGGCTACACCTTC,CATSRDPRQFLGYTF
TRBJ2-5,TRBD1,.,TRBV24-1,TGTGCCACCAGTGAAGGGGGCACCGTGGGGACCCAGTACTTC,CATSEGGTVGTQYF
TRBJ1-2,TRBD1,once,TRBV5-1,TGCGCCAGCAGCGCGCGGGACAGATACCCCACCTTC,CASSARDRYPTF
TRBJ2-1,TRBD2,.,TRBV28,TGTGCCACCTATTTAGCGGGGGGAACCTACAATGAGCAGTTCTTC,CATYLAGGTYNEQFF
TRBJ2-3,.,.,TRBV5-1,TGCGCCAGCAGCTTAATCAGCGGAGATACGCAGTATTTT,CASSLISGDTQYF
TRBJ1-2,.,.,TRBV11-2,TGTGCCAGCACCCCCGGGTCTAACTATGGCTACACCTTC,CASTPGSNYGYTF
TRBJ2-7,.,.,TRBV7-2,TGTGCCAGCAGCCCAGTCCCCGCAAGCCTAGACGAGCAGTACTTC,CASSPVPASLDEQYF
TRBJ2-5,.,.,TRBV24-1,TGTGCCACCAGTGACCAGCAGGCTGAAGAGACCCAGTACTTC,CATSDQQAEETQYF
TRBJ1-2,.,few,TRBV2,TGTGCCAGCAGCCCCTGGGGGGGGTGGGGCTACACCTTC,CASSPWGGWGYTF
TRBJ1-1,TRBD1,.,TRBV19,TGTGCCAGTAGTCTACAGGGGGCGAGCACTGAAGCTTTCTTT,CASSLQGASTEAFF
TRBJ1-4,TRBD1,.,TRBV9,TGTGCCAGCAGCAAACGGACAGGGGGTAATGAAAAACTGTTTTTT,CASSKRTGGNEKLFF
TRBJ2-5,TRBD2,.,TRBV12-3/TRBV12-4,TGTGCCAGCAGTTTTGCGGGAGTGGAGACCCAGTACTTC,CASSFAGVETQYF
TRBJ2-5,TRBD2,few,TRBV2,TGTGCCAGCAGGTTGGAGACTAGCGGATACTTC,CASRLETSGYF
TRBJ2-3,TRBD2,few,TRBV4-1,TGCGCCAGCAGCCAAGACGCGGGGGGTTACACAGATACGCAGTATTTT,CASSQDAGGYTDTQYF
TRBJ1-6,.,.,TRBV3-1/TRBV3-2,TGTGCCAGCAGCCAAGAGGGGAGAAATAATTCACCCCTCCACTTT,CASSQEGRNNSPLHF
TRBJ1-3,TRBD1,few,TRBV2,TGTGCCAGCAGTCTTACTGACAGGGGGCGCGGAAACACCATATATTTT,CASSLTDRGRGNTIYF
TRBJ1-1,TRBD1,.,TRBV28,TGTGCCAGCAGTTTAGCCCCAGGGGGCGAGGCGAACACTGAAGCTTTCTTT,CASSLAPGGEANTEAFF
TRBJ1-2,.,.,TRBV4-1,TGCGCCAGCAAGGGGTTGGACTATGGCTACACCTTC,CASKGLDYGYTF
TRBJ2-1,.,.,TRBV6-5,TGTGCCAGCAGCACTCATAAAAATGAGCAGTTCTTC,CASSTHKNEQFF